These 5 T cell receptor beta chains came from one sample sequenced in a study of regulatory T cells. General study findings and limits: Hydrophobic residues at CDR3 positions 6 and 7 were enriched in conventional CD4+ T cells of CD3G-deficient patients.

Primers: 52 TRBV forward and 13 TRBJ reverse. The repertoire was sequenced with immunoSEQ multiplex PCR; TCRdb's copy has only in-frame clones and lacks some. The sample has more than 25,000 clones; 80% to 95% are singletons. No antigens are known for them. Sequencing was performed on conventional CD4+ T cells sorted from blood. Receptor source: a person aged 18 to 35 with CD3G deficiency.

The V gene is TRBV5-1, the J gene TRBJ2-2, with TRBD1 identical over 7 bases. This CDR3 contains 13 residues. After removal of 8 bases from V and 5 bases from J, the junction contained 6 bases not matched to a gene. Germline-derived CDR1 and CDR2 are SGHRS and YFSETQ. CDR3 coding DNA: TGCGCCAGTCGGACAGGTGGGACCGGGGAGCTGTTTTTT. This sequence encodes CASRTGGTGELFF.

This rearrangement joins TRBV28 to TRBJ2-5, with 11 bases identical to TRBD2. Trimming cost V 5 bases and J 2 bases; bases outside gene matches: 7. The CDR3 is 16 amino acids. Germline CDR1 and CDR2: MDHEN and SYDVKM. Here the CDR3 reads CASSTSVAGGQETQYF. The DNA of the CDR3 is TGTGCCAGCAGTACATCGGTAGCGGGAGGGCAAGAGACCCAGTACTTC. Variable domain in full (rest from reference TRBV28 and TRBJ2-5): DVKVTQSSRYLVKRTGEKVFLECVQDMDHENMFWYRQDPGLGLRLIYFSYDVKMKEKGDIPEGYSVSREKKERFSLILESASTNQTSMYLCASSTSVAGGQETQYFGPGTRLLVL.

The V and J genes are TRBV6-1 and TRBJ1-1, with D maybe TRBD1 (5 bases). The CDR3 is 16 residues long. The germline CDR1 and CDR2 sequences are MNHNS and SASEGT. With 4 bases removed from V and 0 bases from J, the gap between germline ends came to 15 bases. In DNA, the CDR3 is TGTGCCAGCAGTGGGGGGTTAGGCAGTTTGAACACTGAAGCTTTCTTT. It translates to CASSGGLGSLNTEAFF.

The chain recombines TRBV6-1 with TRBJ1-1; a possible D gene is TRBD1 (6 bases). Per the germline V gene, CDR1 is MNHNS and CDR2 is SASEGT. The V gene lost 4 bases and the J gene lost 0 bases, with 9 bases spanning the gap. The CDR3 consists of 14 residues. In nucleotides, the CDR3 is TGTGCCAGCAGTGGTTGGACAGTGAACACTGAAGCTTTCTTT. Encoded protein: CASSGWTVNTEAFF.

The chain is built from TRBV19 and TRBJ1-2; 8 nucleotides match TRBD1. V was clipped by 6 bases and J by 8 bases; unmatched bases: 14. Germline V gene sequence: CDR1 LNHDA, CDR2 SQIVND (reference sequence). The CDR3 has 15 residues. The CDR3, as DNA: TGTGCCAGTAGACCTGCGGCAGACAGGGGTTCGGGCTACACCTTC. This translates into CASRPAADRGSGYTF.